This T cell receptor (beta chain) comes out of a study of OX40 agonist ivuxolimab in advanced cancers. Study details: Patients were infused with ivuxolimab every 2 weeks at 0.01 to 10 mg/kg. A male proportion of over 70% was recorded, with mean age approximately 57 years and range 23 to 79.

The CDR3 covers 14 residues. CDR1 is KGHSH and CDR2 is LQKENI in the germline V gene. The ends were cut back, 2 bases at V and 4 bases at J, with 12 bases in the middle. The method was immunoSEQ multiplex PCR; TCRdb's version includes in-frame clones alone and lacks a portion of them. The data show some 90,000 clones, about 90% seen once. The gene calls are TRBV18 and TRBJ2-7; tentative D call: TRBD1 (6 bases). This TCR derives from an adult with an advanced solid tumor such as melanoma, head and neck, liver or kidney cancer. The sequences come from CD4+ or CD8+ T cells sorted from blood, collected in a trial of the OX40 agonist ivuxolimab. The CDR3 DNA reads as TGTGCCAGCTCACCAGTGGGGGCCGTTTACGAGCAGTACTTC. Protein sequence: CASSPVGAVYEQYF.